This T cell receptor (beta chain) came from a study of T-cell memory formation after mild COVID-19. Across the study: In these data, TCR clusters were largely donor specific.

This clonotype occurred a few times. Its antigen remains unidentified. CDR1 and CDR2 (germline): MNHEY, SVGAGI. The CDR3 is 15 residues long. V was trimmed by 2 bases and J by 8 bases, leaving 16 bases between them. Regarding the study as a whole: The study found contracting CD4+ clones mainly in CM and EM and contracting CD8+ clones in EMRA.

TCR alpha and TCR beta cDNA libraries with sample barcodes and UMIs came from 5'RACE using constant-segment primers. TCRdb reprocessed the 5' RACE reads with MiXCR, giving one entry per CDR3 protein. The sample consists of tens of thousands of distinct CDR3 sequences, about 27% of them appearing once. The receptor comes from a man younger than 30 who had mild COVID-19 (a few samples of this study predate the infection). Cell type and time point are not known. The chain carries TRBV6-5 and TRBJ2-1, with D tentatively TRBD2 (5 bases). The material sequenced was PBMCs or a T cell subset sorted from them (not recorded which). The CDR3 DNA reads as TGTGCCAGCAGTTACAACGGGGTTGATGTTGATGAGCAGTTCTTC. Its translation: CASSYNGVDVDEQFF.